The entry that follows covers one TCR beta chain sequence. The CDR3 runs to 15 residues. V shed 2 bases and J 2 bases; nucleotides not matched to a gene: 6. Germline V gene data show CDR1 as SGHRS and CDR2 as YFSETQ. This specimen belongs to a study of shared T cell receptors in the human thymus. The assay was immunoSEQ multiplex PCR, and TCRdb's table has in-frame clones only and misses some. The repertoire holds 720,000 or so clones, roughly 85% seen once, with about 0.011% in the top ten. These same data were also listed under a study on human thymus T cells.

The V and J genes are TRBV5-1 and TRBJ2-5, with 7 bases identical to TRBD2. The sample was thymocytes. The sequence was collected from a girl under two years old with a congenital heart defect. CDR3 in amino acids: CASSFSAGCQETQYF. CDR3 in DNA: TGCGCCAGCAGCTTTTCAGCGGGGTGTCAAGAGACCCAGTACTTC.